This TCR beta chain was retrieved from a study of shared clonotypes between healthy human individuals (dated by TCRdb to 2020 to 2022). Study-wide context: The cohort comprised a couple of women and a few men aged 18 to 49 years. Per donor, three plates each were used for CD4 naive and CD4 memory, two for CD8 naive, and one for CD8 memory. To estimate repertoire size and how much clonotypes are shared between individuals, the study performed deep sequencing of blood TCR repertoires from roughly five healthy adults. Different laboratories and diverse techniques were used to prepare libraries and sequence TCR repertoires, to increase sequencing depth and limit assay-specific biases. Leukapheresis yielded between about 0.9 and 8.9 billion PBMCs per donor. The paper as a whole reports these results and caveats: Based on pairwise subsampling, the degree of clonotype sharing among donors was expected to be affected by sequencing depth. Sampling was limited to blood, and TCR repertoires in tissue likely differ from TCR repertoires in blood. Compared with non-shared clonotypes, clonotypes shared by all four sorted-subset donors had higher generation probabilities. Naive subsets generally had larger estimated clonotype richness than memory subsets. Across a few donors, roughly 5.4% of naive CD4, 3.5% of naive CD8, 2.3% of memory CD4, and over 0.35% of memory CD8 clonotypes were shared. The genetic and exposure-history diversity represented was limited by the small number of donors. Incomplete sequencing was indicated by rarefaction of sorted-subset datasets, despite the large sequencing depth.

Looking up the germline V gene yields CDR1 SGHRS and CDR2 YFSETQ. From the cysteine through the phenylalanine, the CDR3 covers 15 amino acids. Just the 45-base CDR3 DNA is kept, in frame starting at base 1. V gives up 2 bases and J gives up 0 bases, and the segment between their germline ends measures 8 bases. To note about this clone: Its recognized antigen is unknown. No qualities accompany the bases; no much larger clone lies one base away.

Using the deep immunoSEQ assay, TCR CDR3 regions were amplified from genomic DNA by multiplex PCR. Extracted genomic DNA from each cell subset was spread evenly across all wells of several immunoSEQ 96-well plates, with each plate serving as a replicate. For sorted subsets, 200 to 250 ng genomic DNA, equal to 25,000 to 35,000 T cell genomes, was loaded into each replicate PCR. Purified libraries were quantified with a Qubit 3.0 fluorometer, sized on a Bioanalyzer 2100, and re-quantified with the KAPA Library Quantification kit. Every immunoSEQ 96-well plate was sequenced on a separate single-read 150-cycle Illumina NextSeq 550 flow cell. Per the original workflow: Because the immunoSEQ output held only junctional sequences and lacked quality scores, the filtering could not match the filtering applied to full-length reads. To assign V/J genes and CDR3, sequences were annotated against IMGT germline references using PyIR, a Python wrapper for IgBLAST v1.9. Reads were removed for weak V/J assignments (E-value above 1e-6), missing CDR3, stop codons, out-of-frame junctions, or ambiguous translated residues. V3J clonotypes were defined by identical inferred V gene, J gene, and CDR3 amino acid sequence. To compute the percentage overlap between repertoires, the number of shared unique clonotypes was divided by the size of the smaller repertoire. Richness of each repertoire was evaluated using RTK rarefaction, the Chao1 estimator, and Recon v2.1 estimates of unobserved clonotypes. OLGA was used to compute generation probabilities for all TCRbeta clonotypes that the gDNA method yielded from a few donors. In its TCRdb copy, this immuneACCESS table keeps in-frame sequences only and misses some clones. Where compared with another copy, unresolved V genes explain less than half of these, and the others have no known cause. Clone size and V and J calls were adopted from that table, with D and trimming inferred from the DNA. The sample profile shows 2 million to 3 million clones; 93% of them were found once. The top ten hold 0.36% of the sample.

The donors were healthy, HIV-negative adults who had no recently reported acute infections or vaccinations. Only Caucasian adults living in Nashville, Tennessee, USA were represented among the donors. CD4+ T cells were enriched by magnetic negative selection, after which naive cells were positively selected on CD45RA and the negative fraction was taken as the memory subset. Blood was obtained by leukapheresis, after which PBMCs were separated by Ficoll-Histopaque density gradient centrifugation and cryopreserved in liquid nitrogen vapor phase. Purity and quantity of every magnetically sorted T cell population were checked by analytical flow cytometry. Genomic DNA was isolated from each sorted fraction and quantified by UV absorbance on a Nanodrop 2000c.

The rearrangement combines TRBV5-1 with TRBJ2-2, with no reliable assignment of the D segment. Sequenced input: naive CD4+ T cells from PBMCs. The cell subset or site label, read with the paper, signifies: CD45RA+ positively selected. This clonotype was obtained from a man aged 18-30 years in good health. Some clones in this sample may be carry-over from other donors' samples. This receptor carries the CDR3 CASSFIGPNTGELFF. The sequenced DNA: TGCGCCAGCAGCTTTATCGGGCCGAACACCGGGGAGCTGTTTTTT. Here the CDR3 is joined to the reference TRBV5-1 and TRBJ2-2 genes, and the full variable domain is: KAGVTQTPRYLIKTRGQQVTLSCSPISGHRSVSWYQQTPGQGLQFLFEYFSETQRNKGNFPGRFSGRQFSNSRSEMNVSTLELGDSALYLCASSFIGPNTGELFFGEGSRLTVL.